This TCR beta chain was sequenced in a study of CD8+ T cells in alopecia areata. CDR1 and CDR2 (germline): SGHRS, YFSETQ. Trimming removed 6 bases from V and 5 bases from J, with 15 bases in between. The CDR3 is 14 amino acids. This clone was picked up a small number of times. The antigen remains unidentified. Once RNA had been extracted, it was reverse transcribed into cDNA to act as the sequencing template. Only in-frame clones appear in the TCRdb table, and some are missing; sequencing was by immunoSEQ multiplex PCR. The sample includes over 150,000 clones, roughly 60% seen only once; the top ten take roughly 5.8%. Treatment meaning: oral pan-JAK inhibitor, 5-10 mg twice daily. Whole-study results and caveats: For lesional scalp, especially alopecia totalis/universalis, clonality was higher than in normal scalp.

This chain uses TRBV5-1 with TRBJ2-1; a possible D gene is TRBD2 (6 bases). This specimen was CD4+ T cells sorted from blood, taken at week 24, from a patient treated with tofacitinib. This receptor was obtained from a human donor with alopecia areata. The CDR3 loop reads CASNYPGLDNEQFF. CDR3 bases: TGCGCCAGCAATTATCCGGGACTTGACAATGAGCAGTTCTTC.